This T cell receptor beta chain is drawn from a study of blood T cell repertoires in COVID-19. At the level of the study: From the United States, Italy and Spain came samples of acute and convalescent COVID-19. T cells, B-cell-depleted T cells, or PBMCs provided the cDNA or gDNA that served as material.

In the original workflow: Cell counts per sample came from amplifying reference gene primers. Profiled with immunoSEQ multiplex PCR; TCRdb holds only in-frame clones, not every one. The V and J calls and clone size come from that table; D and trimming were worked out from the DNA. The repertoire has around 94,000 clones, more than 75% of them found once; the top ten carry around 2.9%. Germline CDR1 reads LGHNA; CDR2 reads YNFKEQ. The CDR3 is made up of 15 amino acids. Trimming cost V 0 bases and J 6 bases, with 14 bases left between them. The chain joins TRBV4-2 to TRBJ2-5; maybe TRBD2 (7 bases). The receptor comes from a man aged 50 or older with active or convalescent COVID-19. The sample taken for sequencing was peripheral blood. The CDR3 region has the DNA TGTGCCAGCAGCCAAGATACGGCGGGGGCGCAGACCCAGTACTTC. Residues: CASSQDTAGAQTQYF.